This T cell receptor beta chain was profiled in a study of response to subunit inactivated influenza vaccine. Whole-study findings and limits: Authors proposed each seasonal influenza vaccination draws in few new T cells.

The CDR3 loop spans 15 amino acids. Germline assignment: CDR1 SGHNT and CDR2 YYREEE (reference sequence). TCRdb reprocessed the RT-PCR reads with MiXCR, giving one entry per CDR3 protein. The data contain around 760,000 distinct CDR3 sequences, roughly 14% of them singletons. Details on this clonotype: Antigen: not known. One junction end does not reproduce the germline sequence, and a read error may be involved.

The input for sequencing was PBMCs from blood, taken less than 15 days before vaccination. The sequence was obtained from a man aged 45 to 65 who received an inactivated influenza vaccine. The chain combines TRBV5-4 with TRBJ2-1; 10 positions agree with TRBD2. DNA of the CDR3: TGTGTCAGCAGCAACACGGGACTAGCGACCAATGAGCAGTTCTTC. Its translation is CVSSNTGLATNEQFF.